The 5 T cell receptor beta chains below come from one sample, sequenced in a study of shared clonotypes between healthy human individuals. This table comes from immunoSEQ multiplex PCR, and its TCRdb copy is limited to in-frame clones, with some not included. The sample includes just over 2,000,000 clones, roughly 94% of them seen just once. Sequencing used naive CD4+ T cells sorted from blood. Subset indicated: CD45RA+ positively selected. Every receptor here comes from a man younger than 30 in good health.

The chain joins TRBV10-3 to TRBJ2-1, with 10 positions matching TRBD1. V gave up 6 bases and J gave up 7 bases; unmatched junction bases: 6. Germline V gene data show CDR1 as ENHRY and CDR2 as SYGVKD. This CDR3 is built from 14 residues. The CDR3 here is CAIRSDRGLNEQFF. The CDR3 DNA sequence: TGTGCCATCAGATCGGACAGGGGGTTGAATGAGCAGTTCTTC.

The genes are TRBV12-1 and TRBJ1-5. TRBV12-1 constitutes a pseudogene. There are 17 residues in the CDR3. The CDR3 spells CASSSITPRGWNQPQHF. The CDR3 nucleotides read TGTGCCAGCAGCTCGATAACCCCCCGGGGCTGGAATCAGCCCCAGCATTTT.

The J gene is TRBJ2-2, the V gene TRBV27; weak D call: TRBD1 (5 bases). Germline lookup yields CDR1 MNHEY and CDR2 SMNVEV (reference sequence). This CDR3 has 19 amino acids. The V gene lost 2 bases and the J gene lost 1 base, with 20 bases spanning the gap. Written as DNA, the CDR3 is TGTGCCAGCAGTTTAAGAGGTTTTCTTAGACAGCAGAACACCGGGGAGCTGTTTTTT. Its protein is CASSLRGFLRQQNTGELFF.

With respect to this clone: Other DNA sequences of this sample code for an identical CDR3. The chain employs TRBV27 and TRBJ2-3; D unresolved. Trimming removed 1 base from V and 2 bases from J, with 4 bases in between. The germline V gene encodes CDR1 MNHEY and CDR2 SMNVEV (reference sequence). The CDR3 length is 13 residues. As DNA, the CDR3 is TGTGCCAGCAGTTTATGGTCCACAGATACGCAGTATTTT. Protein: CASSLWSTDTQYF.

This sequence joins TRBV6-5 and TRBJ2-3, with TRBD2 matching over 10 bases. Looked up from germline, CDR1 is MNHEY and CDR2 is SVGAGI. The CDR3 is made up of 15 amino acids. J lost 3 bases, V lost 8 bases, and 8 bases had no gene match. DNA of the CDR3: TGTGCCAGCCAAATGGGACTAGCGAGGACAGATACGCAGTATTTT. It translates to CASQMGLARTDTQYF.